The entry below gives a single TCR beta chain sequence along with its context. As yet, its antigen is unknown. This sample is part of a study of cytomegalovirus exposure and HLA in healthy donors. Study-level results: A later analysis linked 15,000 to 20,000 TCR beta sequences to HLA alleles at 0.05 false discovery rate.

Germline V gene sequence: CDR1 SGHVS, CDR2 FQNEAQ. The CDR3 is made up of 14 amino acids. The germline V and J ends were trimmed by 6 bases and 0 bases, with 10 bases remaining between them. PCR primers comprised 60 Vbeta and 13 Jbeta primers. Here immunoSEQ multiplex PCR was the method, and the copy in TCRdb shows in-frame clones only, minus some. The sample holds about 160,000 clones, 85% seen once. The donors (healthy individuals) were bone marrow donors. This receptor was taken from a boy between 2 and 10 years old in good health and CMV-seronegative. Sequencing input: PBMCs. This chain joins TRBV7-8 and TRBJ2-3; D gene unclear. The CDR3 is CASSLLQSTDTQYF. Here the CDR3 DNA reads TGTGCCAGCAGTTTGTTGCAGAGCACAGATACGCAGTATTTT.